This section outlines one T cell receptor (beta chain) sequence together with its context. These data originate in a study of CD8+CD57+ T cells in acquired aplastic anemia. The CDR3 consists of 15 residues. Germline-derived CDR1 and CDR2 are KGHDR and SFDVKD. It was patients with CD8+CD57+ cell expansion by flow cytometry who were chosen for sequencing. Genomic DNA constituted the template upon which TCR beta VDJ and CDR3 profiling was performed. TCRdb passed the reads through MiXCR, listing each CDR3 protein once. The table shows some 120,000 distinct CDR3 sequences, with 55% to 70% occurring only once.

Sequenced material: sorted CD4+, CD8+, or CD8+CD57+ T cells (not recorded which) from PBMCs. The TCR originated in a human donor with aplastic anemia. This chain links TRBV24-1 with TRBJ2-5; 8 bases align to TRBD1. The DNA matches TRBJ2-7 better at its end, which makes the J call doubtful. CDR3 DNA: TGTGCCACCAGTGATCCGGGACAGGACGGGCGCGAGCAGTACTTC. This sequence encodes CATSDPGQDGREQYF.